The 19 T cell receptor beta chains below come from one sample, sequenced in a study of identical twins. TCRdb reprocessed the 5' RACE reads with MiXCR, giving one entry per CDR3 protein. The sample comprises 750,000 to 950,000 distinct CDR3 sequences, 9% to 15% of which are singletons, and 1.5% to 2% rests with the top ten. The same sample was also used in a study of yellow fever vaccine responses in identical twins.

The sequenced sample was PBMCs. Receptors were obtained from a woman aged 18-29 years in good health.

The V and J genes are TRBV18 and TRBJ2-1; no definite D call. V lost 3 bases and J 2 bases, leaving 11 bases between the germline ends. Germline V gene data show CDR1 as KGHSH and CDR2 as LQKENI. This CDR3 region has 15 residues. The CDR3 here is CASSPALTTYNEQFF. DNA of the CDR3: TGTGCCAGCTCACCGGCTTTGACCACCTACAATGAGCAGTTCTTC.

This clonotype showed up just a few times. J is TRBJ2-1 and V is TRBV18, with 8 bases aligning to TRBD2. Germline CDR1 and CDR2: KGHSH and LQKENI. V shed 1 base, J shed 6 bases, and the junction held 5 bases outside the gene matches. The CDR3 runs to 15 residues. CDR3 loop: CASSPQAGERNEQFF. Written as DNA, the CDR3 is TGTGCCAGCTCACCACAAGCGGGAGAACGCAATGAGCAGTTCTTC.

This clonotype was seen more than once but under ten times. The chain employs TRBV5-6 and TRBJ2-3; TRBD2 aligns across 11 bases. The junction had 4 bases not matched to a gene; V was cut back by 2 bases and J by 14 bases. The germline CDR1 and CDR2 sequences are SGHDT and YYEEEE. The CDR3 totals 12 residues. The CDR3 here is CASSLTSGRGYF. The CDR3 coding sequence is TGTGCCAGCAGCTTAACTAGCGGGAGAGGGTATTTT. Full variable domain (missing parts from reference TRBV5-6 and TRBJ2-3): DAGVTQSPTHLIKTRGQQVTLRCSPKSGHDTVSWYQQALGQGPQFIFQYYEEEERQRGNFPDRFSGHQFPNYSSELNVNALLLGDSALYLCASSLTSGRGYFGPGTRLTVL.

The chain couples TRBV20-1 to TRBJ1-1; D is uncertain. V was shortened by 6 bases and J by 5 bases, with 16 bases between the two germline ends. Germline CDR1 DFQATT, CDR2 SNEGSKA (reference sequence). CDR3 length: 13 residues. CDR3: CSAAGVSRTEAFF. The CDR3 DNA sequence: TGCAGTGCCGCGGGAGTCAGTAGAACTGAAGCTTTCTTT.

This clonotype was seen at least ten times. The genes are TRBV12-3 or TRBV12-4 and TRBJ1-5; TRBD1 matches 7 bases. The CDR3 is made up of 14 amino acids. After removal of 6 bases from V and 7 bases from J, the junction contained 9 bases not matched to a gene. The CDR3 spells CASSRQGGRQPQHF. Written as DNA, the CDR3 is TGTGCCAGCAGCCGACAGGGAGGGAGACAGCCCCAGCATTTT.

This rearrangement joins TRBV12-3 or TRBV12-4 to TRBJ2-5; tentative D call: TRBD2 (6 bases). The CDR3 totals 14 residues. Trimming left V 5 bases short and J 5 bases short, with 15 bases between. The CDR3 DNA follows: TGTGCCAGCAGTACAGTCGGGGGTCGGGAGACCCAGTACTTC. Translation: CASSTVGGRETQYF.

This clonotype has more than one count but fewer than ten. J is TRBJ1-1 and V is TRBV5-6, with no clear D. The CDR3 spans 14 residues. The ends were cut back, 0 bases at V and 10 bases at J, with 16 bases in the middle. In germline, CDR1 is SGHDT, CDR2 YYEEEE. The CDR3 nucleotides are TGTGCCAGCAGCTTGGTGGCTTCCAGCGGTCTAGCTTTCTTT. This sequence encodes CASSLVASSGLAFF.

In nucleotides, the CDR3 is TGTGCCAGCTCACCGACGGTAACCGGGGAGCTGTTTTTT. Encoded protein: CASSPTVTGELFF. The chain is built from TRBV18 and TRBJ2-2; D ambiguous. The CDR3 sequence is 13 residues long. Germline loops: CDR1 KGHSH, CDR2 LQKENI. Trimming cost V 3 bases and J 5 bases, with 7 bases left between them.

This clonotype appeared a single time. The chain employs TRBV12-3 or TRBV12-4 and TRBJ1-4; no clear D. Trimming shortened V by 7 bases and J by 11 bases, and 14 bases separated the two germline ends. The CDR3 spans 12 residues. CDR3 in DNA: TGTGCCAGCACCGCAAGTCTGGGGAAACTGTTTTTT. Translation: CASTASLGKLFF.

This sequence joins TRBV5-1 and TRBJ2-5; possibly TRBD1 for D (6 bases). The V end lost 4 bases, the J end lost 1 base, and 14 bases lay between the germline ends. Germline V gives CDR1 SGHRS, CDR2 YFSETQ. The CDR3 spans 15 residues. The CDR3 region is CASSPHRDIQETQYF. The CDR3 coding sequence is TGCGCCAGCAGCCCCCACCGGGACATCCAAGAGACCCAGTACTTC.

This clonotype was seen repeatedly, ten times or more. The chain combines TRBV5-1 with TRBJ1-1, with D uncertain. The V end was cut by 0 bases, the J end by 7 bases, with 7 bases between. Germline V CDR1 and CDR2: SGHRS, YFSETQ. The CDR3 contains 12 residues. CDR3 coding DNA: TGCGCCAGCAGCTTGGACGGTAATGAAGCTTTCTTT. This translates into CASSLDGNEAFF.

This clonotype turned up a few times. The rearrangement uses TRBV12-5 and TRBJ2-1; 8 nucleotides agree with TRBD1. Germline CDR1 LGHNT, CDR2 FRNRAP. The CDR3 sequence is 19 residues long. Germline trimming cut 1 base from V and 0 bases from J; bases unmatched to any gene: 11. CDR3 region: CASGLAPGGYQSSYNEQFF. CDR3 coding DNA: TGTGCTAGTGGTTTGGCTCCAGGGGGCTACCAAAGCTCCTACAATGAGCAGTTCTTC.

This clonotype was observed a few times. The CDR3 nucleotides are TGTGCCAGCAGTTTTCGGGCAGGGACTGAAGCTTTCTTT. It is translated as CASSFRAGTEAFF. This chain connects TRBV28 to TRBJ1-1; maybe TRBD1 (5 bases). The CDR3 sequence is 13 residues long. Germline CDR1 is MDHEN and CDR2 is SYDVKM. Trimming removed 3 bases at V and 5 bases at J, with 10 bases between.

The chain is built from TRBV20-1 and TRBJ2-1; D is perhaps TRBD2 (6 bases). CDR3 length: 15 residues. CDR1 is DFQATT and CDR2 is SNEGSKA in the germline V gene (reference sequence). The V and J ends lost 1 base and 1 base respectively, with 11 bases between them. CDR3 sequence: CSARGGLASYNEQFF. The CDR3 bases are TGCAGTGCTAGAGGCGGGCTAGCGTCCTACAATGAGCAGTTCTTC.

In the case of this clonotype: The junction and the germline gene differ at one end; a read error may be behind it. This sequence joins TRBV20-1 and TRBJ2-4; D might be TRBD1 or TRBD2, each matching 5 bases. The CDR3 has 14 amino acids. Looked up from germline, CDR1 is DFQATT and CDR2 is SNEGSKA (reference sequence). Here the CDR3 reads CSARGVGEGHIQYF. In DNA form, the CDR3 reads TGCAGTGCGAGAGGGGTCGGCGAAGGGCACATTCAGTACTTC.

This clonotype was detected a few times. V is TRBV4-1 and J is TRBJ1-4, with 10 bases aligning to TRBD1. The CDR3 is 15 residues long. The germline gives CDR1 MGHRA, CDR2 YSYEKL. The junction had 1 base not matched to a gene; V was cut back by 0 bases and J by 6 bases. This chain's CDR3 is CASSQDGTGDEKLFF. CDR3 DNA sequence: TGCGCCAGCAGCCAAGACGGGACAGGGGATGAAAAACTGTTTTTT.

This chain uses TRBV7-2 with TRBJ2-5; TRBD2 aligns across 11 bases. Losses at the gene ends were 5 bases for V and 3 bases for J; bases not matched to a gene: 5. Germline V gene sequence: CDR1 SGHTA, CDR2 FQGNSA. The CDR3 loop spans 15 amino acids. CDR3 nucleotides: TGTGCCAGCAGCATAGGGACTAGCGGAGAAGAGACCCAGTACTTC. As protein: CASSIGTSGEETQYF. Based on the CDR3 plus reference TRBV7-2 and TRBJ2-5, the full variable domain is GAGVSQSPSNKVTEKGKDVELRCDPISGHTALYWYRQSLGQGLEFLIYFQGNSAPDKSGLPSDRFSAERTGGSVSTLTIQRTQQEDSAVYLCASSIGTSGEETQYFGPGTRLLVL.

The table lists this clonotype with a few counts. The chain joins TRBV29-1 to TRBJ2-3, with D possibly being TRBD1 (6 bases). The CDR3 has 14 residues. Germline assignment: CDR1 SQVTM and CDR2 ANQGSEA. Trimming stripped 7 bases from V and 1 base from J, with 15 bases between. The CDR3 nucleotides read TGCAGCGGTGCCCCGGGACAACGCACAGATACGCAGTATTTT. This gives the protein CSGAPGQRTDTQYF.

This clonotype was observed at least ten times. The J gene is TRBJ2-3, the V gene TRBV5-6, with 9 bases fitting TRBD2. Germline V gene sequence: CDR1 SGHDT, CDR2 YYEEEE. V lost 5 bases and J lost 5; bases outside the gene matches: 9. The CDR3 loop spans 15 amino acids. CDR3 DNA sequence: TGTGCCAGCAGTGACGCGGGGGGGGCCGTAGATACGCAGTATTTT. It encodes CASSDAGGAVDTQYF.